A selection of T cell receptor beta chains follows, all from one sample in a study of blood T cells in healthy people across ages. A single record per CDR3 protein comes from TCRdb applying MiXCR to the 5' RACE reads. The sample lists over a million distinct CDR3 sequences, around 45% occurring once. Source material: blood. Receptors originate from an older woman in good health. CDR3s include the opening cysteine and the closing phenylalanine or tryptophan. Each record gives: D gene, clone size, V gene, J gene, CDR3 DNA, CDR3 protein. D genes are given only for firm matches. Some rows mark clone size as missing; the rest say once, few, many or name a class of expanded clone.

D: -
size: -
V: TRBV5-1
J: TRBJ2-1
DNA: TGCGCCAGCAGGCCCGAGCGGGCTAGCAGATACAATGAGCGGTACTTC
CDR3: CASRPERASRYNERYF

D: TRBD2
size: -
V: TRBV3-1
J: TRBJ2-3
DNA: TGTGCCAGCAGCTTCCGACTAGCGGGGACTCGAGGCACAGATACGCAGTATTTT
CDR3: CASSFRLAGTRGTDTQYF

D: -
size: -
V: TRBV7-9
J: TRBJ2-7
DNA: TGTGCCGGCAGCTTAGGACTGAGATACGAGCAGTACTTC
CDR3: CAGSLGLRYEQYF

D: -
size: few
V: TRBV18
J: TRBJ2-1
DNA: TGTGCCAGCTCCCACGAGGCTAGCTCCTACAATGAGCAGTTCTTC
CDR3: CASSHEASSYNEQFF

D: -
size: -
V: TRBV27
J: TRBJ2-1
DNA: TGTGCCAGCAGTTTCGGCGGACAGCTACAGTTCTTC
CDR3: CASSFGGQLQFF

D: TRBD2
size: -
V: TRBV27
J: TRBJ2-2
DNA: TGTGCCACCAGTTTGGGAGGGTACACCGGGGAGCTGTTTTTT
CDR3: CATSLGGYTGELFF

D: -
size: -
V: TRBV15
J: TRBJ2-3
DNA: TGTGCCACCAGCAGAGATCCTCCTAGCGGCACAGATACGCAGTATTTT
CDR3: CATSRDPPSGTDTQYF

D: TRBD2
size: -
V: TRBV29-1
J: TRBJ2-7
DNA: TGCAGCGTTGTCGGGCTAGCGGATTCCTACGAGCAGTACTTC
CDR3: CSVVGLADSYEQYF

D: -
size: few
V: TRBV5-1
J: TRBJ2-7
DNA: TGCGCCAGCAGCTTGAACGCGGGATTCTACGAGCAGTACTTC
CDR3: CASSLNAGFYEQYF

D: -
size: -
V: TRBV7-2
J: TRBJ2-2
DNA: TGTGCCAGCAGCTTATTGATGAACACCGGGGAGCTGTTTTTT
CDR3: CASSLLMNTGELFF

D: -
size: many
V: TRBV15
J: TRBJ2-5
DNA: TGTGCCACCAGCAGAGATTGGGGGACCCAGTACTTC
CDR3: CATSRDWGTQYF

D: -
size: -
V: TRBV7-9
J: TRBJ2-5
DNA: TGTGCCAGCAGCTTACGTGGAGGGGGCCAGAATGAGCAGTACTTC
CDR3: CASSLRGGGQNEQYF

D: -
size: -
V: TRBV7-3
J: TRBJ2-1
DNA: TGTGCCAGCAGCTTAGGGCCCCATGGGGCTGAGCAGTTCTTC
CDR3: CASSLGPHGAEQFF

D: TRBD1
size: once
V: TRBV29-1
J: TRBJ2-7
DNA: TGCAGCGTGGAGACAGGGGCCGATTCCTACGAGCAGTACTTC
CDR3: CSVETGADSYEQYF

D: TRBD1
size: -
V: TRBV27
J: TRBJ2-5
DNA: TGTGCCAGCAGTAAACAAGCAGGGGGCTGGGAGACCCAGTACTTC
CDR3: CASSKQAGGWETQYF

D: -
size: few
V: TRBV10-3
J: TRBJ1-1
DNA: TGTGCCATCAGGACGGGAAACACTGAAGCTTTCTTT
CDR3: CAIRTGNTEAFF

D: TRBD2
size: -
V: TRBV3-1
J: TRBJ2-2
DNA: TGTGCCAGCAGCCAAGTTGGACTAGATGTCGGCACCGGGGAGCTGTTTTTT
CDR3: CASSQVGLDVGTGELFF

D: -
size: few
V: TRBV10-1
J: TRBJ2-3
DNA: TGCGCCAGCAGTGGGGGTATCGGCGGTACGCAGTATTTT
CDR3: CASSGGIGGTQYF

D: -
size: -
V: TRBV11-2
J: TRBJ2-1
DNA: TGTGCCAGCAGCTCGGTGCTGGACTCGTGGTATGAGCAGTTCTTC
CDR3: CASSSVLDSWYEQFF

D: TRBD2
size: few
V: TRBV7-9
J: TRBJ2-3
DNA: TGTGCCAGCCCAGCGGGACCCGAAATTTCTAGCACAGATACGCAGTATTTT
CDR3: CASPAGPEISSTDTQYF

D: -
size: many
V: TRBV9
J: TRBJ2-7
DNA: TGTGCCAGCAGCGTTCGGGACGGTAGCTCCTACGAGCAGTACTTC
CDR3: CASSVRDGSSYEQYF

D: -
size: -
V: TRBV13
J: TRBJ1-2
DNA: TGTGCCAGCAGCTCTATACAGACGCTTTGGGACTATGGCTACACCTTC
CDR3: CASSSIQTLWDYGYTF

D: -
size: -
V: TRBV9
J: TRBJ1-5
DNA: TGTGCCAGCAGCGTAAGTAGCAATCGGCCCCAGCATTTT
CDR3: CASSVSSNRPQHF

D: -
size: -
V: TRBV25-1
J: TRBJ2-7
DNA: TGTGCCAGCAGTGAAGGAGGGGGCCTCGAGCAGTACTTC
CDR3: CASSEGGGLEQYF

D: -
size: few
V: TRBV6-5
J: TRBJ2-7
DNA: TGTGCCAGCAGTTACTCGATGGCAGGAACCGAGCAGTACTTC
CDR3: CASSYSMAGTEQYF

D: -
size: -
V: TRBV9
J: TRBJ1-1
DNA: TGTGCCAGCAGCGAAAGGCCCATTTTCTTT
CDR3: CASSERPIFF

D: -
size: -
V: TRBV27
J: TRBJ2-1
DNA: TGTGCCAGCAGTTTATCAACTGCGAACAATGAGCAGTTCTTC
CDR3: CASSLSTANNEQFF

D: -
size: -
V: TRBV4-1
J: TRBJ2-3
DNA: TGCGCCAGCAGGACAACGGGAGAAGGTACGCAGTATTTT
CDR3: CASRTTGEGTQYF

D: TRBD2
size: -
V: TRBV6-2/TRBV6-3
J: TRBJ2-4
DNA: TGTGCCAGCAGTTACTACAGCGGGAGGGCCGAGTGGGGCATTCAGTACTTC
CDR3: CASSYYSGRAEWGIQYF

D: -
size: -
V: TRBV20-1
J: TRBJ2-5
DNA: TGCAGTGCTAGAGGGGGAGGAATACAAGAGACCCAGTACTTC
CDR3: CSARGGGIQETQYF

D: TRBD1
size: -
V: TRBV6-1
J: TRBJ2-3
DNA: TGTGCCAGCACTGAACCGGGACAGGGAGCCCATACGCAGTATTTT
CDR3: CASTEPGQGAHTQYF

D: TRBD1
size: -
V: TRBV24-1
J: TRBJ2-5
DNA: TGTGCCACCAGTGACCGTGACAGGGTAGAGACCCAGTACTTC
CDR3: CATSDRDRVETQYF

D: -
size: -
V: TRBV7-9
J: TRBJ1-4
DNA: TGTGCCAGCAGCTTAGCTACAGGTCCCGGAGGGGAAAAACTGTTTTTT
CDR3: CASSLATGPGGEKLFF

D: TRBD2
size: -
V: TRBV6-1
J: TRBJ2-1
DNA: TGTGCCAGCAGTGACGTAGGTCTAGCGGGAGAGGGCTCCTACAATGAGCAGTTCTTC
CDR3: CASSDVGLAGEGSYNEQFF

D: -
size: -
V: TRBV7-8
J: TRBJ1-5
DNA: TGTGCCAGCAGCTTGGGACGATTTCAGCCCCAGCATTTT
CDR3: CASSLGRFQPQHF

D: TRBD2
size: -
V: TRBV29-1
J: TRBJ2-7
DNA: TGCAGCGCCCGACTAGCGGGACAGTACAATGAGCAGTACTTC
CDR3: CSARLAGQYNEQYF

D: TRBD2
size: -
V: TRBV11-2
J: TRBJ2-3
DNA: TGTGCCAGCAGCTTAGTTGGGACCGGGACTAGCTTGGGTACGCAGTATTTT
CDR3: CASSLVGTGTSLGTQYF

D: TRBD1
size: -
V: TRBV9
J: TRBJ1-1
DNA: TGTGCCAGCAGCGTATCAGCGGGGACAGGGGGTACTGAAGCTTTCTTT
CDR3: CASSVSAGTGGTEAFF

D: TRBD1
size: -
V: TRBV12-3/TRBV12-4
J: TRBJ2-7
DNA: TGTGCCAGCAGTTTAGATGGCAGGGGGCTTGTTTACGAGCAGTACTTC
CDR3: CASSLDGRGLVYEQYF

D: TRBD2
size: -
V: TRBV10-3
J: TRBJ2-7
DNA: TGTGCCATCAGTTCTATGGTGAGCGGGAGCTTCGACGAGCAGTACTTC
CDR3: CAISSMVSGSFDEQYF

D: TRBD2
size: -
V: TRBV27
J: TRBJ2-7
DNA: TGTGCCAGCAGGGGGGGGATCTACGAGCAGTACTTC
CDR3: CASRGGIYEQYF

D: -
size: many
V: TRBV20-1
J: TRBJ1-5
DNA: TGCAGTGCTGCAAGGGTCAATCAGCCCCAGCATTTT
CDR3: CSAARVNQPQHF

D: -
size: -
V: TRBV7-9
J: TRBJ1-5
DNA: TGTGCCAGCAGCCGAGGATCCGCGCCCAATCAGCCCCAGCATTTT
CDR3: CASSRGSAPNQPQHF

D: -
size: few
V: TRBV4-1
J: TRBJ2-7
DNA: TGCGCCAGCAGCCAGGTTCCGGTGGTCGAGCAGTACTTC
CDR3: CASSQVPVVEQYF

D: -
size: -
V: TRBV28
J: TRBJ2-7
DNA: TGTGTCAGCAGTTTTGTGGCAGAGGGAAATGAGCAGTACTTC
CDR3: CVSSFVAEGNEQYF

D: -
size: -
V: TRBV6-1
J: TRBJ2-7
DNA: TGTGCCAGCAGTGAAGGCCCAGGGCCCTACGAGCAGTACTTC
CDR3: CASSEGPGPYEQYF

D: -
size: once
V: TRBV28
J: TRBJ2-5
DNA: TGTGCCAGCAGGGGATGGGACTCTCCGACCCAGTACTTC
CDR3: CASRGWDSPTQYF

D: TRBD2
size: few
V: TRBV27
J: TRBJ2-7
DNA: TGTGCCAGCAGTTCGATAGCGGGAGGCCACGAGCAGTACTTC
CDR3: CASSSIAGGHEQYF

D: -
size: few
V: TRBV5-1
J: TRBJ1-2
DNA: TGCGCCAGCAGCTTGGCAACGGCTTATGGCTACACCTTC
CDR3: CASSLATAYGYTF

D: -
size: few
V: TRBV24-1
J: TRBJ2-1
DNA: TGTGCCACCAGTGCTACAGGGAGCCTCTACAATGAGCAGTTCTTC
CDR3: CATSATGSLYNEQFF

D: TRBD1
size: -
V: TRBV5-1
J: TRBJ2-7
DNA: TGCGCCAGCAGCTCTGGACAGGGCCTAGTCTACGAGCAGTACTTC
CDR3: CASSSGQGLVYEQYF

D: -
size: -
V: TRBV27
J: TRBJ2-7
DNA: TGTGCCAGCAGCCTTTTTTGGGGGAGAGAGAACGGGCAGTACTTC
CDR3: CASSLFWGRENGQYF

D: TRBD2
size: -
V: TRBV29-1
J: TRBJ2-3
DNA: TGCAGCGGTATAGCGGGAGTAGATACGCAGTATTTT
CDR3: CSGIAGVDTQYF